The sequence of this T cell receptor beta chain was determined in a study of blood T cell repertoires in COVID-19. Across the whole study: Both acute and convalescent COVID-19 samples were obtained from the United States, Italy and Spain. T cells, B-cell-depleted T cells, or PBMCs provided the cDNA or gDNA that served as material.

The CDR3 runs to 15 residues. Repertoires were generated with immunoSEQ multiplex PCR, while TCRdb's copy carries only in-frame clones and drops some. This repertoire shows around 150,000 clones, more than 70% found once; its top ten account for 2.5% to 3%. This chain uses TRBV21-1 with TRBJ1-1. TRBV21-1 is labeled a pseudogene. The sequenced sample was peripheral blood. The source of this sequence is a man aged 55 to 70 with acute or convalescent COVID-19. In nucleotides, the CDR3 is TGTGCCAGCAGCAAAGGAAACGGTTCCAACACTGAAGCTTTCTTT. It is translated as CASSKGNGSNTEAFF.